This TCR beta chain is drawn from a study of blood T cell repertoires in COVID-19. About the study: The study drew acute and convalescent COVID-19 samples from the United States, Italy and Spain. The cDNA or gDNA used as material had been derived from T cells, B-cell-depleted T cells, or PBMCs.

As processed by the authors: Cell counts per sample came from amplifying reference gene primers. Repertoires were generated with immunoSEQ multiplex PCR, while TCRdb's copy carries only in-frame clones and drops some. V and J calls and clone size are those listed in that table; D and trimming were worked out from the DNA. Of some 40,000 clones listed, around 90% were seen once; the top ten hold more than 4.5%. The CDR3 consists of 17 residues. The ends were cut back, 0 bases at V and 3 bases at J, with 15 bases in the middle. Germline V gene data show CDR1 as LGHDT and CDR2 as YNNKEL (reference sequence).

Sequencing was carried out using peripheral blood. The sequence came from a human donor in a cohort sampled during active COVID-19. This chain links TRBV3-1 (or the pseudogene TRBV3-2) with TRBJ2-1, with a weak D call TRBD2 (6 bases). The CDR3 loop reads CASSQDRRVGGYNEQFF. CDR3 sequence (DNA): TGTGCCAGCAGCCAAGATCGAAGGGTCGGGGGCTACAATGAGCAGTTCTTC.